A selection of T cell receptor beta chains follows, all from one sample in a study of CD4 T cells in relation to SARS-CoV-2 and coronaviruses. Sequencing used immunoSEQ multiplex PCR; TCRdb keeps in-frame clones, though not all of them. The data hold approximately 70,000 clones, with 85% to 95% observed a single time. Source material: naive CD4+ T cells from PBMCs. The receptors shown here come from a human donor in good health. CDR3s include the opening cysteine and the closing phenylalanine or tryptophan. D genes are given only for firm matches. Rows may omit the clone size; those that give it use once, few, many or a size class.

j_gene | v_gene | abundance | d_gene | CDR3aa | CDR3nt
TRBJ1-5 | TRBV30 | - | TRBD1 | CAGGQGGQPQHF | TGTGCCGGTGGACAGGGGGGCCAGCCCCAGCATTTT
TRBJ2-2 | TRBV2 | - | - | CASSGDHRANTGELFF | TGTGCCAGCAGTGGCGACCACCGAGCCAACACCGGGGAGCTGTTTTTT
TRBJ2-7 | TRBV6-2/TRBV6-3 | - | - | CASSYWGGGTYEQYF | TGTGCCAGCAGTTATTGGGGGGGCGGAACCTACGAGCAGTACTTC
TRBJ2-7 | TRBV28 | - | - | CASSAPGLFNEQYF | TGTGCCAGCAGTGCACCTGGACTTTTCAACGAGCAGTACTTC
TRBJ2-1 | TRBV24-1 | - | - | CATSDFRGQGRYNEQFF | TGTGCCACCAGTGATTTTAGAGGGCAGGGACGTTACAATGAGCAGTTCTTC
TRBJ1-2 | TRBV25-1 | few | - | CASSEGGREGYTF | TGTGCCAGCAGTGAAGGGGGGCGGGAGGGCTACACCTTC
TRBJ2-5 | TRBV6-6 | - | TRBD1 | CASSYRGPGETQYF | TGTGCCAGCAGTTACAGGGGGCCGGGGGAGACCCAGTACTTC
TRBJ2-3 | TRBV3-1/TRBV3-2 | - | - | CASSQVSTDTQYF | TGTGCCAGCAGCCAAGTATCCACAGATACGCAGTATTTT
TRBJ1-3 | TRBV7-3 | - | - | CASSLGQTSSGNTIYF | TGTGCCAGCAGCTTAGGACAGACGAGCTCTGGAAACACCATATATTTT
TRBJ1-6 | TRBV10-1 | few | TRBD1 | CASSLQDRVKYNSPLHF | TGCGCCAGCAGTCTCCAAGACAGGGTTAAGTATAATTCACCCCTCCACTTT
TRBJ2-4 | TRBV10-1 | - | - | CASSVTGRGGASKNIQYF | TGCGCCAGCAGCGTTACAGGGAGGGGGGGGGCGTCCAAAAACATTCAGTACTTC
TRBJ2-7 | TRBV20-1 | - | - | CSAIRGYEQYF | TGCAGTGCCATACGTGGCTACGAGCAGTACTTC
TRBJ2-7 | TRBV13 | - | TRBD1 | CASSGDRRRRQYF | TGTGCCAGCAGCGGGGACAGGCGGAGAAGGCAGTACTTC
TRBJ1-1 | TRBV10-2 | once | - | CASSEGQGHTEAFF | TGCGCCAGCAGTGAAGGGCAGGGGCACACTGAAGCTTTCTTT
TRBJ1-4 | TRBV30 | - | - | CAWKLGRAYPNEKLFF | TGTGCCTGGAAGTTGGGCAGGGCATACCCAAATGAAAAACTGTTTTTT
TRBJ2-1 | TRBV5-1 | - | TRBD2 | CASSLRTSGRGYNEQFF | TGCGCCAGCAGCTTGAGGACTAGCGGGAGGGGTTACAATGAGCAGTTCTTC
TRBJ2-3 | TRBV15 | - | - | CATSSTRAGDTQYF | TGTGCCACCAGCAGCACCCGGGCAGGTGATACGCAGTATTTT
TRBJ2-7 | TRBV7-2 | - | TRBD2 | CASSPAGTIFYEQYF | TGTGCCAGCAGCCCAGCCGGGACTATCTTCTACGAGCAGTACTTC
TRBJ2-1 | TRBV5-1 | - | TRBD2 | CASSPRWTSANNEQFF | TGCGCCAGCAGCCCCCGTTGGACTAGCGCCAACAATGAGCAGTTCTTC
TRBJ1-1 | TRBV7-3 | few | - | CASSLQGLMNTEAFF | TGTGCCAGCAGCCTTCAGGGTCTAATGAACACTGAAGCTTTCTTT
TRBJ1-4 | TRBV4-1 | - | - | CASSRPGEEKLFF | TGCGCCAGCAGTCGCCCAGGGGAAGAAAAACTGTTTTTT
TRBJ1-2 | TRBV28 | once | - | CASRDDGGGVYGYTF | TGTGCCAGCAGGGACGACGGGGGGGGTGTCTATGGCTACACCTTC
TRBJ1-1 | TRBV11-2 | - | - | CASSSLSMGSKTEAFF | TGTGCCAGCAGCTCACTTAGCATGGGATCGAAAACTGAAGCTTTCTTT
TRBJ2-2 | TRBV19 | - | TRBD1 | CASMSRGTPNTGELFF | TGTGCCAGTATGTCCAGGGGGACCCCGAACACCGGGGAGCTGTTTTTT
TRBJ1-2 | TRBV18 | - | - | CASASRVGNGYTF | TGTGCCAGCGCATCACGGGTGGGCAATGGCTACACCTTC
TRBJ2-7 | TRBV2 | - | TRBD1 | CASGRTGVLEYF | TGTGCCAGCGGTCGGACAGGGGTGTTGGAGTACTTC
TRBJ1-4 | TRBV6-6 | once | - | CASSYPRGGNNEKLFF | TGTGCCAGCAGTTACCCTCGGGGGGGTAATAATGAAAAACTGTTTTTT
TRBJ2-5 | TRBV10-3 | - | TRBD2 | CAISGTSGQLPETQYF | TGTGCCATCAGTGGGACTAGCGGACAACTACCGGAGACCCAGTACTTC
TRBJ2-7 | TRBV2 | - | TRBD1 | CASSEGQGAYEQYF | TGTGCCAGCAGTGAAGGACAGGGGGCGTATGAGCAGTACTTC
TRBJ2-7 | TRBV6-6 | - | TRBD2 | CASRRGGGLAGIYEQYF | TGTGCCAGCAGGCGAGGAGGGGGACTAGCGGGGATCTACGAGCAGTACTTC
TRBJ2-7 | TRBV20-1 | once | - | CSASDPRNLSYEQYF | TGCAGTGCTAGTGATCCACGAAATCTCTCCTACGAGCAGTACTTC
TRBJ2-2 | TRBV5-1 | - | - | CASSLEVGNTGELFF | TGCGCCAGCAGCTTGGAAGTGGGGAACACCGGGGAGCTGTTTTTT
TRBJ2-7 | TRBV3-1/TRBV3-2 | once | - | CASRRGGSYEQYF | TGTGCCAGCAGGCGGGGCGGATCCTACGAGCAGTACTTC
TRBJ2-5 | TRBV10-1 | - | TRBD2 | CASRPTSGAYQETQYF | TGCGCCAGCAGACCGACTAGCGGGGCGTACCAAGAGACCCAGTACTTC
TRBJ1-4 | TRBV30 | - | - | CAWRGPGSYNEKLFF | TGTGCCTGGAGGGGACCGGGAAGCTATAATGAAAAACTGTTTTTT
TRBJ1-1 | TRBV19 | - | - | CASSIKGPEAFF | TGTGCCAGTAGTATAAAAGGTCCTGAAGCTTTCTTT
TRBJ2-7 | TRBV18 | - | TRBD1 | CASAPGQSYEQYF | TGTGCCAGCGCCCCGGGACAGTCCTACGAGCAGTACTTC
TRBJ1-1 | TRBV28 | - | - | CASSLRQNTEAFF | TGTGCCAGCAGTTTAAGACAGAACACTGAAGCTTTCTTT
TRBJ2-7 | TRBV10-3 | - | - | CAISGASWGDEQYF | TGTGCCATCAGCGGCGCTAGTTGGGGGGACGAGCAGTACTTC
TRBJ2-3 | TRBV18 | - | - | CASSPLPLSTDTQYF | TGTGCCAGCTCACCACTACCACTTAGCACAGATACGCAGTATTTT
TRBJ2-7 | TRBV6-5 | - | TRBD1 | CASSLGQGITYEQYF | TGTGCCAGCAGCCTCGGACAGGGGATTACCTACGAGCAGTACTTC
TRBJ2-2 | TRBV27 | - | TRBD2 | CASRGRTGGTGELFF | TGTGCCAGCAGGGGTCGTACGGGGGGCACCGGGGAGCTGTTTTTT
TRBJ2-3 | TRBV20-1 | once | - | CSARAGDTQYF | TGCAGTGCTAGAGCAGGGGATACGCAGTATTTT
TRBJ2-2 | TRBV9 | - | - | CASSRGVMGGNTGELFF | TGTGCCAGCAGCAGGGGGGTGATGGGAGGGAACACCGGGGAGCTGTTTTTT
TRBJ2-1 | TRBV25-1 | - | - | CASSEWQAPGDEQFF | TGTGCCAGCAGTGAATGGCAAGCGCCTGGGGATGAGCAGTTCTTC
TRBJ1-2 | TRBV6-2/TRBV6-3 | - | TRBD1 | CASSNRGPMDGYTF | TGTGCCAGCAGTAACAGGGGGCCGATGGATGGCTACACCTTC
TRBJ1-3 | TRBV24-1 | - | - | CATSDPTASGNTIYF | TGTGCCACCAGTGATCCGACCGCCTCTGGAAACACCATATATTTT
TRBJ2-1 | TRBV10-1 | few | TRBD2 | CASSGGLAVNEQFF | TGCGCCAGCAGTGGGGGACTAGCGGTCAATGAGCAGTTCTTC
TRBJ1-2 | TRBV30 | - | - | CAWSEGGRGYTF | TGTGCCTGGAGCGAAGGGGGAAGGGGCTACACCTTC
TRBJ2-1 | TRBV7-2 | - | TRBD1 | CASSLAFLGQGVDEQFF | TGTGCCAGCAGCTTAGCGTTTCTTGGACAGGGGGTGGATGAGCAGTTCTTC
TRBJ2-7 | TRBV18 | - | - | CASSPSRDSYEQYF | TGTGCCAGCTCACCTTCCCGGGACTCCTACGAGCAGTACTTC
TRBJ2-2 | TRBV5-8 | - | - | CASSLRGGANTGELFF | TGTGCCAGCAGCTTAAGGGGAGGTGCGAACACCGGGGAGCTGTTTTTT
TRBJ2-7 | TRBV18 | - | TRBD2 | CASSLLQGTSAYEQYF | TGTGCCAGCTCACTATTACAGGGGACTAGCGCTTACGAGCAGTACTTC
TRBJ2-1 | TRBV12-3/TRBV12-4 | - | - | CASSSRGASEQFF | TGTGCCAGCAGTTCAAGGGGGGCCTCTGAGCAGTTCTTC